This T cell receptor (beta chain) was recorded in a study of patients and donors after allogeneic stem cell transplantation. TCRdb recomputed calls from the RT-PCR reads with MiXCR, one row per CDR3 protein. The table records about 400,000 distinct CDR3 sequences, 16% of them present only once. The V and J ends lost 0 bases and 1 base, in that order; junction bases with no gene match: 3. The germline V gene encodes CDR1 LGHNA and CDR2 YNFKEQ. The CDR3 sequence is 15 residues long. The chain carries TRBV4-2 and TRBJ2-7, with 7 bases identical to TRBD2. The clonotype comes from a human donor who was either an allogeneic HSCT recipient or a stem cell or donor lymphocyte infusion donor (not recorded which). It is not recorded whose cells these are; they may come from a transplant donor. Sequenced material: blood, either unsorted or a sorted T cell fraction (not recorded which). The CDR3 here is CASSQEGEGSYEQYF. DNA of the CDR3: TGTGCCAGCAGCCAAGAAGGGGAGGGATCCTACGAGCAGTACTTC.